What follows are 27 T cell receptor beta chains derived from one specimen sequenced in a study of beta chain features in type 1 diabetes. Every isolated RNA sample was fully reverse transcribed, so sequencing captured expressed TCRB transcripts. This table comes from immunoSEQ multiplex PCR, and its TCRdb copy is limited to in-frame clones, with some not included. The data hold almost 350,000 clones, with 15% to 20% observed a single time. The source material was naive CD4+ T cells from blood. The receptors shown here come from a woman aged 18-29 years in good health.

V gene TRBV30 combines with J gene TRBJ2-2; 7 bases fit TRBD2. Trimming cost V 4 bases and J 2 bases; bases outside gene matches: 4. The CDR3 has 14 amino acids. Germline CDR1 GTSNPN, CDR2 SVGIG (reference sequence). CDR3 sequence (DNA): TGTGCCTGGACGAAGCGGGGAAACACCGGGGAGCTGTTTTTT. Amino acid sequence: CAWTKRGNTGELFF. The full variable domain, in which reference TRBV30 and TRBJ2-2 provide the parts outside the CDR3, is SQTIHQWPATLVQPVGSPLSLECTVEGTSNPNLYWYRQAAGRGLQLLFYSVGIGQISSEVPQNLSASRPQDRQFILSSKKLLLSDSGFYLCAWTKRGNTGELFFGEGSRLTVL.

This clone has just a few counts. Compared with germline, one end of the junction differs, possibly owing to a read error. The chain carries TRBV6-6 and TRBJ2-5; 7 positions match TRBD2. The CDR3 is 11 residues long. The germline CDR1 and CDR2 sequences are MNHNY and SVGAGI (reference sequence). The CDR3 spells CAGGSKETQYF. For the CDR3, the DNA is TGCGCGGGCGGGAGTAAAGAGACCCAGTACTTC.

V and J are TRBV6-1 and TRBJ1-1; 10 nucleotides align to TRBD1. The CDR3 runs to 16 residues. Per germline, CDR1 MNHNS and CDR2 SASEGT. J lost 3 bases, V lost 3 bases, and 7 bases had no gene match. The CDR3 DNA reads TGTGCCAGCAGTGATCACATCGGACAGGGGGACACTGAAGCTTTCTTT. Its translation is CASSDHIGQGDTEAFF.

V usage is TRBV4-1 and J usage is TRBJ1-2; possibly TRBD1 for D (6 bases). This CDR3 spans 15 amino acids. Deletions cut 1 base from V and 0 bases from J, with 9 bases between. Germline loops: CDR1 MGHRA, CDR2 YSYEKL. The DNA for the CDR3 is TGCGCCAGCAGCCAAGTCACAGGGCCTAACTATGGCTACACCTTC. This sequence encodes CASSQVTGPNYGYTF.

The chain combines TRBV30 with TRBJ2-1; 10 bases are a match to TRBD2. There are 15 residues in the CDR3. Germline CDR1 and CDR2: GTSNPN and SVGIG (reference sequence). The CDR3 sequence: CAWGRTSGKYNEQFF. For the CDR3, the DNA is TGTGCTTGGGGCCGGACTAGCGGAAAATACAATGAGCAGTTCTTC.

Worth noting for this clone: Other DNA variants within this sample encode the same CDR3. V gene TRBV27 combines with J gene TRBJ2-7, with TRBD1 identical over 7 bases. CDR3 length: 14 amino acids. Germline CDR1 is MNHEY and CDR2 is SMNVEV (reference sequence). Trimming removed 4 bases from V and 3 bases from J; junction bases left unmatched: 6. The chain's CDR3 is CASSYRDSRYEQYF. The CDR3 DNA sequence: TGTGCCAGCAGTTACCGGGACAGCCGCTACGAGCAGTACTTC.

Notes on this clone: The same CDR3 also results from other DNA sequences found in this sample. The genes are TRBV30 and TRBJ1-1; a weak D match, TRBD1 (6 bases). CDR1 and CDR2 (germline): GTSNPN, SVGIG (reference sequence). This CDR3 has 12 amino acids. The germline V and J ends were trimmed by 4 bases and 0 bases, with 6 bases remaining between them. CDR3 coding DNA: TGTGCCTGGACAGGGGTGAACACTGAAGCTTTCTTT. Residues: CAWTGVNTEAFF.

The V gene is TRBV2, the J gene TRBJ2-7, with D possibly being TRBD1 (6 bases). CDR3 length: 12 amino acids. The germline CDR1 and CDR2 sequences are SNHLY and FYNNEI. Trimming removed 5 bases at V and 5 bases at J, with 10 bases between. The CDR3 protein is CASSSQGDEQYF. DNA of the CDR3: TGTGCCAGCAGTTCACAGGGAGACGAGCAGTACTTC.

V is TRBV30 and J is TRBJ2-1; 12 bases align to TRBD2. V was clipped by 3 bases and J by 4 bases; unmatched bases: 4. CDR1 GTSNPN and CDR2 SVGIG come from the germline V gene (reference sequence). The CDR3 contains 15 residues. The CDR3 sequence is CAWRDGLAGYNEQFF. The CDR3 DNA reads as TGTGCCTGGAGGGACGGACTAGCGGGGTACAATGAGCAGTTCTTC.

This clone showed up just a few times. The chain combines TRBV4-1 with TRBJ2-1; 9 bases are a match to TRBD2. The V segment lost 5 bases and the J segment 4 bases; nucleotides outside the gene matches: 6. The CDR3 totals 15 residues. Per germline, CDR1 MGHRA and CDR2 YSYEKL. Written as DNA, the CDR3 is TGCGCCAGCAGCTCCCGTAGCGGGAGTTACAATGAGCAGTTCTTC. Its protein is CASSSRSGSYNEQFF.

CDR3 in amino acids: CASSSRTSSDRSYTF. The CDR3, as DNA: TGTGCCAGCAGCTCGAGGACAAGTTCGGATAGAAGCTACACCTTC. This chain uses TRBV11-2 with TRBJ1-2, with D possibly matching TRBD1 (5 bases). CDR3 size: 15 residues. Germline CDR1 SGHAT, CDR2 FQNNGV. Trimming removed 4 bases from V and 9 bases from J, with 21 bases in between.

This clone has a handful of counts. This sequence joins TRBV7-3 and TRBJ2-1; 12 positions agree with TRBD1. The CDR3 sequence is 19 residues long. Germline V lookup: CDR1 SGHTA, CDR2 FQGTGA. J gave up 8 bases and V 2 bases, and 16 bases lay outside the gene matches. The chain's CDR3 is CASSLAFPGQGALVDEQFF. The CDR3 nucleotides are TGTGCCAGCAGCTTAGCCTTTCCGGGACAGGGGGCTTTAGTAGATGAGCAGTTCTTC.

This clone was seen a handful of times. As DNA, the CDR3 is TGTGCCAGCAGCCAGGAGGAGACCCAGTACTTC. This translates into CASSQEETQYF. This chain links TRBV14 with TRBJ2-5, with D hard to call. The CDR3 runs 11 residues. Per germline, CDR1 SGHDN and CDR2 FVKESK. The germline V and J ends were trimmed by 3 bases and 5 bases, with 4 bases remaining between them.

This clone was picked up a small number of times. The chain carries TRBV29-1 and TRBJ2-3, with 13 positions matching TRBD2. The CDR3 loop spans 15 amino acids. Germline CDR1 reads SQVTM; CDR2 reads ANQGSEA. The trim removed 8 bases at V and 0 bases at J, leaving 5 bases unmatched. The CDR3 loop is CSFRLAGGSTDTQYF. The CDR3 DNA follows: TGCAGCTTTCGACTAGCGGGGGGAAGCACAGATACGCAGTATTTT.

This clone has a handful of counts. V gene TRBV7-9 combines with J gene TRBJ1-3, with 11 bases that match TRBD1. Looked up from germline, CDR1 is SEHNR and CDR2 is FQNEAQ (reference sequence). With 4 bases clipped from V and 3 bases from J, the junction kept 11 bases outside the gene matches. The CDR3 extends over 18 amino acids. The CDR3: CASSSYYWTGGFGNTIYF. CDR3 coding DNA: TGTGCCAGCAGCTCTTACTACTGGACAGGGGGCTTTGGAAACACCATATATTTT. Based on the CDR3 plus reference TRBV7-9 and TRBJ1-3, the full variable domain is DTGVSQNPRHKITKRGQNVTFRCDPISEHNRLYWYRQTLGQGPEFLTYFQNEAQLEKSRLLSDRFSAERPKGSFSTLEIQRTEQGDSAMYLCASSSYYWTGGFGNTIYFGEGSWLTVV.

This clone was seen a few times. The chain employs TRBV30 and TRBJ2-5; D remains unclear. Germline V gene lookup returns CDR1 GTSNPN and CDR2 SVGIG (reference sequence). Trimming took off 3 bases at V and 7 bases at J, with 12 bases between the two ends. The CDR3 contains 12 residues. CDR3 sequence reads: CAWRLRPGTQYF. The CDR3, as DNA: TGTGCCTGGAGACTCAGGCCAGGGACCCAGTACTTC.

This sequence joins TRBV19 and TRBJ2-1, with 9 nucleotides matching TRBD2. The length of the CDR3 is 15 residues. Trimming removed 3 bases from V and 10 bases from J; junction bases left unmatched: 10. CDR1 LNHDA and CDR2 SQIVND come from the germline V gene (reference sequence). The CDR3 region is CASSILAGSTGEQFF. For the CDR3, the DNA is TGTGCCAGTAGTATTCTAGCGGGGTCCACGGGGGAGCAGTTCTTC. Full variable domain (remainder filled in from reference TRBV19 and TRBJ2-1): DGGITQSPKYLFRKEGQNVTLSCEQNLNHDAMYWYRQDPGQGLRLIYYSQIVNDFQKGDIAEGYSVSREKKESFPLTVTSAQKNPTAFYLCASSILAGSTGEQFFGPGTRLTVL.

This clone was counted between two and nine times. This sequence joins TRBV7-3 and TRBJ1-1; no clear D. The V end was cut by 1 base, the J end by 5 bases, with 11 bases between. The germline gives CDR1 SGHTA, CDR2 FQGTGA. The CDR3 totals 14 residues. The DNA for the CDR3 is TGTGCCAGCAGCTTAAATACCAGGCGAACTGAAGCTTTCTTT. Translation gives CASSLNTRRTEAFF.

The J gene is TRBJ1-6, the V gene TRBV7-9; a weak D match, TRBD1 (5 bases). The V and J ends lost 5 bases and 3 bases respectively, with 8 bases between them. Germline V gene sequence: CDR1 SEHNR, CDR2 FQNEAQ (reference sequence). This CDR3 comprises 14 residues. The CDR3 sequence: CASSPGFYNSPLHF. The CDR3 nucleotides read TGTGCCAGCAGCCCAGGGTTCTATAATTCACCCCTCCACTTT.

V usage is TRBV11-1 and J usage is TRBJ1-2; no definite D call. Deletions cut 6 bases from V and 5 bases from J, with 10 bases between. The CDR3 is 12 amino acids. Germline V CDR1 and CDR2: SGHAT, FQDESV (reference sequence). CDR3 bases: TGTGCCAGCAGTTCCGGGTCTTATGGCTACACCTTC. It is translated as CASSSGSYGYTF.

V usage is TRBV10-3 and J usage is TRBJ2-6, with 10 bases that match TRBD1. CDR3 length equals 19 residues. The V gene end was trimmed by 2 bases and the J gene end by 2 bases; junction bases not matched to a gene: 9. The germline CDR1 and CDR2 sequences are ENHRY and SYGVKD. The CDR3 reads CAISEPQTGGSAGANVLTF. The CDR3 nucleotides are TGTGCCATCAGTGAGCCCCAGACAGGGGGCAGTGCTGGGGCCAACGTCCTGACTTTC.

As regards this clone: Other DNA sequences in this specimen translate into the identical CDR3. The chain has TRBV9 and TRBJ2-1; 8 nucleotides agree with TRBD2. The CDR3 spans 14 residues. CDR1 and CDR2 from the germline V gene are SGDLS and YYNGEE. The V segment lost 3 bases and the J segment 7 bases; nucleotides outside the gene matches: 6. The CDR3 coding sequence is TGTGCCAGCAGCGCTAGCGGGCCGTATAATGAGCAGTTCTTC. Amino acid sequence: CASSASGPYNEQFF. The whole variable domain, remainder taken from reference TRBV9 and TRBJ2-1, is DSGVTQTPKHLITATGQRVTLRCSPRSGDLSVYWYQQSLDQGLQFLIQYYNGEERAKGNILERFSAQQFPDLHSELNLSSLELGDSALYFCASSASGPYNEQFFGPGTRLTVL.

The rearrangement uses TRBV18 and TRBJ2-7; 9 bases align to TRBD1. With V trimmed by 3 bases and J by 0 bases, 3 bases remained unmatched. Germline V gene lookup returns CDR1 KGHSH and CDR2 LQKENI. CDR3 size: 15 residues. For the CDR3, the DNA is TGTGCCAGCTCACCGGGACAGGGTTCCTCCTACGAGCAGTACTTC. Translating it yields CASSPGQGSSYEQYF.

The V gene is TRBV27, the J gene TRBJ1-5; D is perhaps TRBD1 (6 bases). This CDR3 is 16 amino acids long. Trimming left V 1 base short and J 4 bases short, with 14 bases between. Germline loops: CDR1 MNHEY, CDR2 SMNVEV (reference sequence). DNA for the CDR3: TGTGCCAGCAGTTTATACTCGAGAGGGGGTAATCAGCCCCAGCATTTT. Protein: CASSLYSRGGNQPQHF.

This clone was counted between two and nine times. The rearrangement uses TRBV6-5 and TRBJ1-5, with a possible D match to TRBD1 (6 bases). V dropped 6 bases and J dropped 6 bases, with 12 bases sitting between them. The CDR3 has 13 residues. Germline V lookup: CDR1 MNHEY, CDR2 SVGAGI. The CDR3, as DNA: TGTGCCAGCAGACAGGGAGTCAGTCAGCCCCAGCATTTT. It yields the protein CASRQGVSQPQHF.

The chain employs TRBV4-1 and TRBJ1-2; 8 bases align to TRBD1. V dropped 5 bases and J dropped 5; count of bases not matched to a gene: 13. The CDR3 contains 16 residues. Germline assignment: CDR1 MGHRA and CDR2 YSYEKL. Here the CDR3 DNA reads TGCGCCAGCAGCTTGACAGGGGCCTCTTATAGGTATGGCTACACCTTC. As protein: CASSLTGASYRYGYTF.

Only a few counts were recorded for this clone. The rearrangement joins TRBV5-1 to TRBJ2-1, with TRBD2 matching over 9 bases. The V gene's germline CDR1 is SGHRS and CDR2 YFSETQ. After removal of 1 base from V and 7 bases from J, the junction contained 12 bases not matched to a gene. CDR3 size: 17 residues. The chain's CDR3 is CASSLLVAGVRGNEQFF. The CDR3 DNA is TGCGCCAGCAGCTTGCTAGTAGCGGGAGTGAGGGGTAATGAGCAGTTCTTC. The entire variable domain, with the rest obtained from reference TRBV5-1 and TRBJ2-1, is as follows: KAGVTQTPRYLIKTRGQQVTLSCSPISGHRSVSWYQQTPGQGLQFLFEYFSETQRNKGNFPGRFSGRQFSNSRSEMNVSTLELGDSALYLCASSLLVAGVRGNEQFFGPGTRLTVL.